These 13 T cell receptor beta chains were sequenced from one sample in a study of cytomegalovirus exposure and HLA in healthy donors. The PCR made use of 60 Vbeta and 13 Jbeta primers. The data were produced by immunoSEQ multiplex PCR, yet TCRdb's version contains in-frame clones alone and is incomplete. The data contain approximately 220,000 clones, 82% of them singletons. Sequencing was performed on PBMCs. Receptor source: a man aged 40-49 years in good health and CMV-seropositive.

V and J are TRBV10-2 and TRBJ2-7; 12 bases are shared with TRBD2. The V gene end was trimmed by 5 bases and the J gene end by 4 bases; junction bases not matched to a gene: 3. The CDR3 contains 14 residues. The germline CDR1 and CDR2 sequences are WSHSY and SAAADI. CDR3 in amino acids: CASSLAGGAYEQYV. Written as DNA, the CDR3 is TGCGCCAGCAGTCTAGCGGGAGGGGCGTACGAGCAGTACGTC.

The CDR3 DNA is TGCAGCGCCGTACTGACTAGCGGGATAAAAGGTGAGCAGTTCTTC. Translating gives CSAVLTSGIKGEQFF. V gene TRBV29-1 combines with J gene TRBJ2-1; 11 bases line up with TRBD2. Germline V gene lookup returns CDR1 SQVTM and CDR2 ANQGSEA. The CDR3 is made up of 15 amino acids. Losses at the gene ends were 7 bases for V and 9 bases for J; bases not matched to a gene: 14.

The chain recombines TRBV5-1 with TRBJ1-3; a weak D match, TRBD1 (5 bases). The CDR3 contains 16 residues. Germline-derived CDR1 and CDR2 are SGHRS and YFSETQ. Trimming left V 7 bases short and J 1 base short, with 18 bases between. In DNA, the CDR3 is TGCGCCAGCTCCTCCGGGACTGGGCAGTCTGGAAACACCATATATTTT. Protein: CASSSGTGQSGNTIYF. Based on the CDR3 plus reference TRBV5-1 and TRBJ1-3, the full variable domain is KAGVTQTPRYLIKTRGQQVTLSCSPISGHRSVSWYQQTPGQGLQFLFEYFSETQRNKGNFPGRFSGRQFSNSRSEMNVSTLELGDSALYLCASSSGTGQSGNTIYFGEGSWLTVV.

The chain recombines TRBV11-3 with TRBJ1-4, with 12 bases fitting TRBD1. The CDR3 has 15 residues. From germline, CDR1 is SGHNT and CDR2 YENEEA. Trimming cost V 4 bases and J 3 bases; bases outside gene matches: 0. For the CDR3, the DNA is TGTGCCAGCAGCTGGGACAGGGGGCCTAATGAAAAACTGTTTTTT. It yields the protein CASSWDRGPNEKLFF. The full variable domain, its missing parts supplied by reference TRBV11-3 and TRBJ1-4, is EAGVVQSPRYKIIEKKQPVAFWCNPISGHNTLYWYLQNLGQGPELLIRYENEEAVDDSQLPKDRFSAERLKGVDSTLKIQPAELGDSAVYLCASSWDRGPNEKLFFGSGTQLSVL.

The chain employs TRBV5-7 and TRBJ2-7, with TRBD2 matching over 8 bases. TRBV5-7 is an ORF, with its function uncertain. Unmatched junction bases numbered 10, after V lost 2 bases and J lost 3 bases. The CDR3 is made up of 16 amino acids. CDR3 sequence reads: CASSFSGGVGSYEQYV. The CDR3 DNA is TGTGCCAGCAGCTTTTCCGGGGGGGTAGGCAGCTACGAGCAGTACGTC.

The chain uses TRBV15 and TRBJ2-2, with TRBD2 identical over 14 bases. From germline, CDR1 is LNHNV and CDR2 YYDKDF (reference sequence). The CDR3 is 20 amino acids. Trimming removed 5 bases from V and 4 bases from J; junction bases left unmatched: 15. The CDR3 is CATSGPTSGRAVWGTGELFF. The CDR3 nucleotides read TGTGCCACCAGCGGCCCGACTAGCGGGAGGGCCGTGTGGGGCACCGGGGAGCTGTTTTTT.

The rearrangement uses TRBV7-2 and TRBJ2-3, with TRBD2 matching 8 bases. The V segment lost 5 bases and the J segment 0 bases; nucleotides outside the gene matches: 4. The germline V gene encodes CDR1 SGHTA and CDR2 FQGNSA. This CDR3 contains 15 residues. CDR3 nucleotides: TGTGCCAGCAGCCCCCGACTAGCGAGCACAGATACGCAGTATTTT. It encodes CASSPRLASTDTQYF.

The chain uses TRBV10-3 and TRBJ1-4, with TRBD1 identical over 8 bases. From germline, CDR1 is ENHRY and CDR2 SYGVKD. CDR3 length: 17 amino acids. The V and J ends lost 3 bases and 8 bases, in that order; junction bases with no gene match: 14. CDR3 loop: CAISDPGQGLSGEKLFF. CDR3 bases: TGTGCCATCAGTGATCCCGGACAGGGTCTATCAGGCGAAAAACTGTTTTTT.

CDR3 sequence: CSVSVLNEQFF. DNA of the CDR3: TGCAGCGTTTCGGTTCTGAATGAGCAGTTCTTC. The V gene is TRBV29-1, the J gene TRBJ2-1; no reliable D call. This CDR3 has 11 amino acids. V was pared by 5 bases and J by 7 bases, with 9 bases between. The germline V gene has CDR1 SQVTM and CDR2 ANQGSEA.

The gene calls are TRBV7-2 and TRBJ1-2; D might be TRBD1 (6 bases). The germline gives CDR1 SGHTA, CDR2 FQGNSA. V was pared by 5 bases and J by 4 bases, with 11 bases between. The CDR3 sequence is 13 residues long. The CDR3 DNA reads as TGTGCCAGCAGCCAGGGGTTTCTCTATGGCTACACCTTC. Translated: CASSQGFLYGYTF.

DNA for the CDR3: TGTGCCAGCATTTGGACGGGGAGCTCCTACGAGCAGTACGTC. Its protein is CASIWTGSSYEQYV. This sequence joins TRBV21-1 and TRBJ2-7; the table's D call, TRBD2, has no DNA check behind it. TRBV21-1 is designated a pseudogene. The CDR3 consists of 14 residues.

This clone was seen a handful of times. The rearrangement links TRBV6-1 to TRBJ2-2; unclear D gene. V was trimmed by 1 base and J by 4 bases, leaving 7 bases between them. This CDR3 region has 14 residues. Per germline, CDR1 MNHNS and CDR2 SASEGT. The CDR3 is CASSEGASTGELFF. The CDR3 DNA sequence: TGTGCCAGCAGTGAAGGGGCAAGCACCGGGGAGCTGTTTTTT.

CDR3 bases: TGTGCCAGCAGCTTAGCGCTAGACACAGATACGCAGTATTTT. Translating gives CASSLALDTDTQYF. The chain couples TRBV7-9 to TRBJ2-3; D uncertain. In germline, CDR1 is SEHNR, CDR2 FQNEAQ (reference sequence). The germline V and J ends were trimmed by 0 bases and 2 bases, with 6 bases remaining between them. This CDR3 is built from 14 residues.